The rows below give T cell receptor beta chains drawn from one sample of a study of shared clonotypes between healthy human individuals. Libraries were prepared by immunoSEQ multiplex PCR; TCRdb keeps only in-frame clonotypes and omits some of them. The sample has about 460,000 clones, approximately 77% seen once. Material: PBMCs. These receptors were taken from a woman aged 40 to 50 in good health. Some clones in this sample may be carry-over from other donors' samples. Both conserved end residues are part of each CDR3. D genes are given only for firm matches. Some rows mark clone size as missing; the rest say once, few, many or name a class of expanded clone.

abundance | d_gene | j_gene | v_gene | CDR3aa | CDR3nt
- | TRBD1 | TRBJ2-1 | TRBV28 | CASSLVDRDANEQFF | TGTGCCAGCAGTTTAGTCGACAGGGATGCCAATGAGCAGTTCTTC
- | - | TRBJ1-5 | TRBV2 | CASGPAERGGQPQHF | TGTGCCAGCGGACCCGCGGAGCGCGGGGGTCAGCCCCAGCATTTT
- | - | TRBJ2-1 | TRBV7-2 | CASSLARSYNEQFF | TGTGCCAGCAGCTTAGCGAGGTCGTACAATGAGCAGTTCTTC
many | - | TRBJ1-3 | TRBV9 | CASSVGNPRGGNTIYF | TGTGCCAGCAGCGTGGGGAATCCAAGGGGTGGAAACACCATATATTTT
- | - | TRBJ2-7 | TRBV4-1 | CASSQEEARGGDEQYF | TGCGCCAGCAGCCAAGAGGAGGCCAGGGGGGGGGACGAGCAGTACTTC
- | - | TRBJ1-2 | TRBV2 | CASSENYGYTF | TGTGCCAGCAGTGAAAACTATGGCTACACCTTC
- | - | TRBJ2-5 | TRBV30 | CAWSSLQGGETQYF | TGTGCCTGGAGTTCCCTCCAGGGGGGAGAGACCCAGTACTTC
- | - | TRBJ1-4 | TRBV5-1 | CASSFQGANEKLFF | TGCGCCAGCTCATTCCAGGGAGCTAATGAAAAACTGTTTTTT
- | - | TRBJ2-7 | TRBV5-5 | CASMRGYEQYF | TGTGCCAGCATGAGGGGCTACGAGCAGTACTTC
- | TRBD2 | TRBJ2-1 | TRBV7-8 | CASSRGALAGGSSYNEQFF | TGTGCCAGCAGCCGGGGGGCACTAGCGGGAGGGAGCTCCTACAATGAGCAGTTCTTC
- | - | TRBJ2-3 | TRBV4-3 | CASSQGQELLTDTQYF | TGCGCCAGCAGCCAAGGACAGGAGCTTCTCACAGATACGCAGTATTTT
many | TRBD1 | TRBJ2-7 | TRBV29-1 | CSVGDRVYEQYF | TGCAGCGTTGGGGACAGGGTCTACGAGCAGTACTTC
once | TRBD2 | TRBJ2-7 | TRBV28 | CASSFQLAGLTYEQYF | TGTGCCAGCAGTTTTCAACTAGCGGGTCTTACCTACGAGCAGTACTTC
- | - | TRBJ2-5 | TRBV27 | CASSYRDSETQYF | TGTGCCAGCAGTTACCGGGACTCGGAGACCCAGTACTTC
- | TRBD2 | TRBJ2-7 | TRBV11-2 | CASSFQRGTYEQYF | TGTGCCAGCAGCTTCCAGCGGGGGACCTACGAGCAGTACTTC
once | - | TRBJ2-3 | TRBV9 | CASSVEGGTQYF | TGTGCCAGCAGCGTAGAGGGAGGTACGCAGTATTTT
- | - | TRBJ2-7 | TRBV19 | CASSIRGIYSYEQYF | TGTGCCAGTAGTATCAGGGGAATTTACTCCTACGAGCAGTACTTC
- | - | TRBJ2-2 | TRBV7-8 | CASSLDPGLNTGELFF | TGTGCCAGCAGCTTAGATCCAGGGTTGAACACCGGGGAGCTGTTTTTT
- | TRBD2 | TRBJ2-1 | TRBV7-2 | CASSPGLAGVNEQFF | TGTGCCAGCAGCCCGGGACTAGCGGGAGTCAATGAGCAGTTCTTC
- | TRBD2 | TRBJ2-1 | TRBV5-4 | CASSLAVAGGYNEQFF | TGTGCCAGCAGCTTGGCTGTAGCGGGGGGTTACAATGAGCAGTTCTTC
- | - | TRBJ2-4 | TRBV7-9 | CASSLSFSELAKNIQYF | TGTGCCAGCAGCTTAAGCTTTTCAGAACTAGCCAAAAACATTCAGTACTTC
- | TRBD1 | TRBJ1-2 | TRBV6-1 | CASSEARDRLFGYGYTF | TGTGCCAGCAGTGAAGCCCGGGACAGGCTCTTCGGCTATGGCTACACCTTC